The 24 T cell receptor beta chains in this list originate from one sample, sequenced in a study of blood T cells in healthy people across ages. Together with a sample-barcoded 5' primer, a J-beta primer mix was included in a second PCR lasting roughly 6 to 12 cycles. TCRdb re-called the 5' RACE reads with MiXCR, one entry per CDR3 protein. The table includes roughly 500,000 distinct CDR3 sequences, 24% detected once. A further study also used this sample, focusing on T cells of mothers and their children.

Sequenced: blood. Source of these receptors: a boy younger than 18 in good health.

This rearrangement joins TRBV25-1 to TRBJ2-7, with a weak D call TRBD2 (5 bases). V was cut by 4 bases and J by 1 base, with 11 bases left in between. In germline, CDR1 is MGHDK, CDR2 SYGVNS. This CDR3 spans 14 amino acids. CDR3 protein: CASSADGKSYEQYF. CDR3 bases: TGTGCCAGCAGTGCAGACGGGAAATCCTACGAGCAGTACTTC.

A few counts support this clonotype. The CDR3, as DNA: TGTGCCAGCAGCTTAGGACAGGGGGCCGAAGGTGAGCAGTTCTTC. Its translation is CASSLGQGAEGEQFF. V usage is TRBV7-2 and J usage is TRBJ2-7, with TRBD1 identical over 10 bases. The J call could be wrong; TRBJ2-1 is a better fit for the DNA end. Germline V gene lookup returns CDR1 SGHTA and CDR2 FQGNSA. The CDR3 contains 15 residues.

The chain links TRBV20-1 to TRBJ2-7; 8 bases are a match to TRBD1. Trimming cost V 0 bases and J 9 bases; bases outside gene matches: 10. The CDR3 is 14 residues long. Germline CDR1 is DFQATT and CDR2 is SNEGSKA (reference sequence). As DNA, the CDR3 is TGCAGTGCTAGAGATCTCGGGACAGGCCGTTTGCAGTACTTC. Translation gives CSARDLGTGRLQYF.

V is TRBV7-2 and J is TRBJ2-7; D unresolved. Trimming removed 3 bases at V and 6 bases at J, with 9 bases between. Looked up from germline, CDR1 is SGHTA and CDR2 is FQGNSA. The CDR3 runs 12 residues. The CDR3 DNA follows: TGTGCCAGCAGCTTCGAAGGGATCGAGCAGTACTTC. Translation gives CASSFEGIEQYF.

Regarding this clonotype: This may be a read error: a much more frequent sequence differs by one nucleotide. V gene TRBV4-2 combines with J gene TRBJ2-1; D may be TRBD1 (5 bases). The germline gives CDR1 LGHNA, CDR2 YNFKEQ. CDR3 length: 14 residues. The germline V and J ends were trimmed by 4 bases and 6 bases, with 13 bases remaining between them. The CDR3 sequence is CASSLQATGNEQFF. The DNA for the CDR3 is TGTGCCAGCAGCCTACAGGCGACTGGCAATGAGCAGTTCTTC.

The chain has TRBV28 and TRBJ1-2; D not certain. The germline V gene has CDR1 MDHEN and CDR2 SYDVKM. The CDR3 covers 13 residues. Trimming took off 5 bases at V and 4 bases at J, with 11 bases between the two ends. The CDR3 bases are TGTGCCAGCAGTCCCGGGATCTCCTATGGCTACACCTTC. Its translation: CASSPGISYGYTF.

The J gene is TRBJ1-5, the V gene TRBV12-3 or TRBV12-4; no clear D. V was shortened by 6 bases and J by 0 bases, with 12 bases between the two germline ends. The length of the CDR3 is 15 residues. Here the CDR3 reads CASRPGLNSNQPQHF. For the CDR3, the DNA is TGTGCCAGCAGGCCCGGGTTAAATAGCAATCAGCCCCAGCATTTT.

A few counts support this clonotype. The chain joins TRBV19 to TRBJ2-5; 7 bases map to TRBD2. The J call may be faulty, since TRBJ2-1 better matches the DNA end. This CDR3 is 14 amino acids long. Germline assignment: CDR1 LNHDA and CDR2 SQIVND (reference sequence). CDR3 sequence reads: CASSQLAQYNEQFF. The CDR3 DNA reads as TGTGCCAGTAGCCAACTAGCGCAATACAATGAGCAGTTCTTC.

This clonotype was seen more than once but under ten times. The chain couples TRBV7-2 to TRBJ1-2; TRBD1 matches 7 bases. Germline assignment: CDR1 SGHTA and CDR2 FQGNSA. With 4 bases clipped from V and 3 bases from J, the junction kept 8 bases outside the gene matches. CDR3 length equals 15 residues. The CDR3 bases are TGTGCCAGCAGCTACAGTGCAGGGGGAGACTATGGCTACACCTTC. It codes for CASSYSAGGDYGYTF.

This clonotype showed up just a few times. This rearrangement joins TRBV20-1 to TRBJ1-2; D unclear. The germline CDR1 and CDR2 sequences are DFQATT and SNEGSKA (reference sequence). The ends were cut back, 3 bases at V and 4 bases at J, with 9 bases in the middle. This CDR3 is built from 12 residues. This CDR3 reads CSASQPVYGYTF. In DNA form, the CDR3 reads TGCAGTGCTAGTCAACCCGTCTATGGCTACACCTTC.

The V gene is TRBV7-2, the J gene TRBJ2-2; unclear D gene. The germline V and J ends were trimmed by 1 base and 6 bases, with 12 bases remaining between them. CDR3 length equals 15 residues. The germline CDR1 and CDR2 sequences are SGHTA and FQGNSA. This chain's CDR3 is CASSLVSSGPGELFF. The CDR3 DNA reads as TGTGCCAGCAGCTTAGTTTCGTCCGGCCCCGGGGAGCTGTTTTTT.

The chain uses TRBV7-8 and TRBJ1-5; D gene ambiguous. This CDR3 is built from 16 residues. Germline V gives CDR1 SGHVS, CDR2 FQNEAQ. The ends were cut back, 1 base at V and 4 bases at J, with 14 bases in the middle. CDR3: CASSLEGWVPNQPQHF. CDR3 coding DNA: TGTGCCAGCAGCTTAGAGGGTTGGGTCCCTAATCAGCCCCAGCATTTT.

This clonotype was counted only a few times. The V and J genes are TRBV7-2 and TRBJ2-5; the D is unclear. The germline gives CDR1 SGHTA, CDR2 FQGNSA. This CDR3 comprises 15 residues. V dropped 0 bases and J dropped 0 bases, with 8 bases sitting between them. CDR3 amino acids: CASSLAGPYQETQYF. Here the CDR3 DNA reads TGTGCCAGCAGCTTAGCGGGTCCGTACCAAGAGACCCAGTACTTC. Full variable domain (rest looked up from reference TRBV7-2 and TRBJ2-5): GAGVSQSPSNKVTEKGKDVELRCDPISGHTALYWYRQSLGQGLEFLIYFQGNSAPDKSGLPSDRFSAERTGGSVSTLTIQRTQQEDSAVYLCASSLAGPYQETQYFGPGTRLLVL.

A few counts support this clonotype. The V gene is TRBV20-1, the J gene TRBJ2-4, with 7 bases fitting TRBD1. The CDR3 loop spans 12 amino acids. Trimming took 6 bases from V and 8 from J; bases not matched to a gene: 7. The germline V gene has CDR1 DFQATT and CDR2 SNEGSKA (reference sequence). CDR3 DNA: TGCAGTGCCCTCCCCGGACAGGACATTCAGTACTTC. The encoded protein is CSALPGQDIQYF.

This clonotype was recorded a few times. The chain couples TRBV27 to TRBJ2-5; 7 bases fit TRBD1. Germline CDR1 MNHEY, CDR2 SMNVEV (reference sequence). V dropped 5 bases and J dropped 9; count of bases not matched to a gene: 12. The CDR3 length is 14 residues. This chain's CDR3 is CASSLRTGLDAQYF. The CDR3, as DNA: TGTGCCAGCAGTCTCCGGACAGGATTAGACGCCCAGTACTTC.

The sample holds a few counts of this clonotype. The genes are TRBV7-9 and TRBJ2-4; 7 nucleotides align to TRBD1. Trimming cost V 7 bases and J 6 bases; bases outside gene matches: 3. The CDR3 is 12 residues long. CDR1 and CDR2 from the germline V gene are SEHNR and FQNEAQ (reference sequence). The CDR3: CASKGGSNIQYF. The CDR3 nucleotides read TGTGCCAGCAAAGGGGGCTCAAACATTCAGTACTTC.

This clonotype was picked up many times. The chain couples TRBV20-1 to TRBJ2-5; TRBD2 matches at 9 bases. In germline, CDR1 is DFQATT, CDR2 SNEGSKA (reference sequence). This CDR3 has 16 amino acids. V shed 3 bases, J shed 1 base, and the junction held 9 bases outside the gene matches. Here the CDR3 reads CSASPGTAGGQETQYF. The DNA of the CDR3 is TGCAGTGCTAGCCCCGGAACAGCGGGGGGCCAAGAGACCCAGTACTTC.

This clonotype has a handful of counts. The chain is built from TRBV5-6 and TRBJ2-2; 9 bases match TRBD2. Germline CDR1 SGHDT, CDR2 YYEEEE. The CDR3 contains 17 residues. Unmatched junction bases numbered 6, after V lost 3 bases and J lost 0 bases. This CDR3 is CASSSALAGTNTGELFF. Here the CDR3 DNA reads TGTGCCAGCAGCTCAGCACTAGCGGGCACGAACACCGGGGAGCTGTTTTTT.

The chain recombines TRBV20-1 with TRBJ1-1; D perhaps matches TRBD1 (5 bases). The CDR3 extends over 14 amino acids. V was shortened by 3 bases and J by 0 bases, with 11 bases between the two germline ends. In germline, CDR1 is DFQATT, CDR2 SNEGSKA (reference sequence). This chain's CDR3 is CSASYRGVNTEAFF. CDR3 in DNA: TGCAGTGCTAGTTATAGGGGAGTGAACACTGAAGCTTTCTTT.

This clonotype was recorded many times. The chain has TRBV4-2 and TRBJ1-5, with unresolved D. The CDR3 is 15 amino acids. V lost 0 bases to trimming and J lost 1 base, with 7 bases between them. The germline V gene has CDR1 LGHNA and CDR2 YNFKEQ. As DNA, the CDR3 is TGTGCCAGCAGCCAAGAAGAGCAGAGCAATCAGCCCCAGCATTTT. Amino acids: CASSQEEQSNQPQHF.

The CDR3 nucleotides are TGTGCCAGCAGCCAAGAGGGATTCCCCGGCCAAGAGACCCAGTACTTC. It yields the protein CASSQEGFPGQETQYF. This sequence joins TRBV4-2 and TRBJ2-5; D is unclear. Trimming cost V 0 bases and J 1 base, with 12 bases left between them. The CDR3 covers 16 residues. Germline lookup yields CDR1 LGHNA and CDR2 YNFKEQ.

This clonotype was detected a few times. V and J are TRBV2 and TRBJ2-5, with D perhaps being TRBD1 or TRBD2 (5 bases each). The V gene lost 3 bases and the J gene lost 5 bases, with 10 bases spanning the gap. Looked up from germline, CDR1 is SNHLY and CDR2 is FYNNEI. There are 13 residues in the CDR3. The CDR3: CASSDEGQETQYF. The CDR3 nucleotides are TGTGCCAGCAGTGACGAGGGGCAGGAGACCCAGTACTTC.

The chain uses TRBV4-1 and TRBJ2-5; a possible D gene is TRBD2 (5 bases). V was trimmed by 0 bases and J by 14 bases, leaving 19 bases between them. Germline assignment: CDR1 MGHRA and CDR2 YSYEKL. The CDR3 length is 14 residues. The CDR3 sequence: CASSQDKYSREGYF. CDR3 in DNA: TGCGCCAGCAGCCAAGATAAATATAGCCGGGAAGGTTACTTC.

The sample holds many counts of this clonotype. The rearrangement uses TRBV4-1 and TRBJ2-7; D remains unclear. This CDR3 region has 16 residues. Germline lookup yields CDR1 MGHRA and CDR2 YSYEKL. Trimming took 0 bases from V and 0 from J, leaving 12 bases between them. The CDR3 DNA reads TGCGCCAGCAGCCAAGATACCAGACAAGTCTCCTACGAGCAGTACTTC. This sequence encodes CASSQDTRQVSYEQYF.